This is a list of T cell receptor beta chains from one sample in a study of OX40 agonist ivuxolimab in advanced cancers. The data were produced by immunoSEQ multiplex PCR, yet TCRdb's version contains in-frame clones alone and is incomplete. The sample consists of roughly 34,000 clones, around 79% of them appearing once. Sequencing used CD4+ or CD8+ T cells sorted from blood, obtained in a trial of the OX40 agonist ivuxolimab. The receptors stem from an adult with an advanced solid tumor such as melanoma, head and neck, liver or kidney cancer. Both conserved end residues are part of each CDR3. D genes are given only for firm matches. Clone sizes are given selectively: once, few, many, or a class where the clone is expanded.

v_gene,abundance,j_gene,d_gene,CDR3nt,CDR3aa
TRBV19,.,TRBJ2-1,TRBD2,TGTGCCAGTAGTATAGCCGGACTAGCGGGGGCCCCTTACAATGAGCAGTTCTTC,CASSIAGLAGAPYNEQFF
TRBV29-1,once,TRBJ2-1,.,TGCAGCGTTTCGGGGGCTTTCTACAATGAGCAGTTCTTC,CSVSGAFYNEQFF
TRBV5-1,.,TRBJ1-2,.,TGCGCCAGCAGCCTAGACAACATACCGACTTATGGCTACACCTTC,CASSLDNIPTYGYTF
TRBV5-1,.,TRBJ1-4,.,TGCGCCAGCAGCTTGGCCGATCCCTTTAATGAAAAACTGTTTTTT,CASSLADPFNEKLFF
TRBV6-1,.,TRBJ2-7,.,TGTGCCAGCAGGGGAGGACCCTGGGAGCAGTACTTC,CASRGGPWEQYF
TRBV30,.,TRBJ1-3,.,TGTGCCTGGAGTGTACGGGTAGGGAGAAAGCCGGGAAACACCATATATTTT,CAWSVRVGRKPGNTIYF
TRBV6-5,.,TRBJ2-7,.,TGTGCCAGCAGTTACTCAACCTACGAGCAGTACTTC,CASSYSTYEQYF
TRBV4-1,once,TRBJ2-7,.,TGCGCCAGCAGCCAACTCCCAGGCTACGAGCAGTACTTC,CASSQLPGYEQYF
TRBV11-2,.,TRBJ1-1,.,TGTGCCAGCTCGGTGCCTGGGAACACTGAAGCTTTCTTT,CASSVPGNTEAFF
TRBV9,.,TRBJ2-7,TRBD1,TGTGCCAGCAGCGTAGGGACAGGGGGTTCCTACGAGCAGTACTTC,CASSVGTGGSYEQYF
TRBV6-1,.,TRBJ2-2,.,TGTGCCAGCAGTGAGAGTCAGGGGGGCACCGGGGAGCTGTTTTTT,CASSESQGGTGELFF
TRBV6-5,.,TRBJ1-2,.,TGTGCCAGCAGTTACTCGGCAGCGCGAGCTAACTATGGCTACACCTTC,CASSYSAARANYGYTF
TRBV7-3,.,TRBJ2-2,.,TGTGCCAGCAGCCGCCAGAGGGCCACCGGGGAGCTGTTTTTT,CASSRQRATGELFF
TRBV5-6,.,TRBJ1-3,.,TGTGCCAGCAGCCTGAACGAATTCTCTGGAAACACCATATATTTT,CASSLNEFSGNTIYF
TRBV11-1,.,TRBJ2-7,TRBD1,TGTGCCAGCAGCTTCCCGACAGGGGGCGTATCAAGGAGCTCCTACGAGCAGTACTTC,CASSFPTGGVSRSSYEQYF
TRBV6-1,.,TRBJ1-1,TRBD1,TGTGCCAGCAGCCTCCGGACAGGACCTACTGAAGCTTTCTTT,CASSLRTGPTEAFF
TRBV27,.,TRBJ1-1,TRBD1,TGTGCCAGCAGTTCAGGGGGATTTGGGGGAATTGAAGCTTTCTTT,CASSSGGFGGIEAFF
TRBV10-1,.,TRBJ2-7,.,TGCGCCAGCAGTGAGTCGATTTTCGGGAGCTGGGGACCAGGGGGTTACGAGCAGTACTTC,CASSESIFGSWGPGGYEQYF
TRBV9,.,TRBJ2-3,.,TGTGCCAGCAGCGTACCGGAGGATACGCAGTATTTT,CASSVPEDTQYF
TRBV7-1,.,TRBJ1-2,.,TGTGCCAGCAGCTTAACGGTCTCAGGGGTCTATGGCTACACCTTC,CASSLTVSGVYGYTF
TRBV19,.,TRBJ1-5,TRBD1,TGTGCCAGTAGGCCCGATCCGGGACAGGGGTCGGGGCAGCCCCAGCATTTT,CASRPDPGQGSGQPQHF
TRBV14,.,TRBJ1-2,.,TGTGCCAGCAGCCAAAGTTACAACAGGCGTAACTATGGCTACACCTTC,CASSQSYNRRNYGYTF
TRBV18,.,TRBJ2-1,.,TGTGCCAGCTCACCACCGGGGGGAAATGAGCAGTTCTTC,CASSPPGGNEQFF
TRBV6-5,.,TRBJ1-1,.,TGTGCCAGCATCCTCCCGGCCCCAGACACTGAAGCTTTCTTT,CASILPAPDTEAFF
TRBV28,.,TRBJ2-1,TRBD1,TGTGCCAGCAGTCCCCGGACAGGGAACAATGAGCAGTTCTTC,CASSPRTGNNEQFF
TRBV6-6,once,TRBJ1-1,.,TGTGCCAGCAAACGACAAAACACTGAAGCTTTCTTT,CASKRQNTEAFF
TRBV5-4,once,TRBJ2-7,TRBD1,TGTGCCAGCAGCTTTAGGGGACAGGGGTGGTACGAGCAGTACTTC,CASSFRGQGWYEQYF
TRBV27,.,TRBJ1-5,.,TGTGCCAGCAGTCCACGGGCCCTTTTCAATCAGCCCCAGCATTTT,CASSPRALFNQPQHF
TRBV30,.,TRBJ1-1,TRBD1,TGTGCCTACCAGGGGGCCCCTGAAGCTTTCTTT,CAYQGAPEAFF
TRBV6-4,.,TRBJ1-2,.,TGTGCCAGCAGTGGCGGGACGGCTGGCTACACCTTC,CASSGGTAGYTF
TRBV5-1,.,TRBJ2-1,.,TGCGCCAGCAGCTTGGACAACTACAATGAGCAGTTCTTC,CASSLDNYNEQFF
TRBV6-1,.,TRBJ2-3,.,TGTGCCAGCAGTGGACAGTCAGGTGCAGATACGCAGTATTTT,CASSGQSGADTQYF
TRBV5-1,.,TRBJ2-7,TRBD1,TGCGCCAGCAGCCACCTGGACAGGGAGCGGGAGCAGTACTTC,CASSHLDREREQYF
TRBV7-9,.,TRBJ1-5,TRBD1,TGTGCCAGCAGCTTAGTTTCAGGGGGCGACGGCAATCAGCCCCAGCATTTT,CASSLVSGGDGNQPQHF
TRBV5-1,.,TRBJ1-1,.,TGCGCCAGCAGCTTGACGAATCCAGGAAACACTGAAGCTTTCTTT,CASSLTNPGNTEAFF
TRBV29-1,.,TRBJ1-2,TRBD1,TGCAGCGTTGAAGAGAGGACAGGGGGCGTTAAGGGCTACACCTTC,CSVEERTGGVKGYTF
TRBV7-2,.,TRBJ1-2,TRBD1,TGTGCCAGCAGCTTAAGCCGGGACAGATCTAACTATGGCTACACCTTC,CASSLSRDRSNYGYTF
TRBV19,.,TRBJ2-1,TRBD1,TGTGCCAGTAGCCTGACAGGGACCCCCTACAATGAGCAGTTCTTC,CASSLTGTPYNEQFF
TRBV5-6,few,TRBJ1-5,TRBD1,TGTGCCAGCAGCTTCGGACAGGATAGGCAGCCCCAGCATTTT,CASSFGQDRQPQHF
TRBV2,.,TRBJ2-2,TRBD1,TGTGCCAGCATCCCCGGGACAGGGGGCTTCACCGGGGAGCTGTTTTTT,CASIPGTGGFTGELFF
TRBV6-5,.,TRBJ1-2,.,TGTGCCAGCAAGGGCAGGTACTATGGCTACACCTTC,CASKGRYYGYTF
TRBV30,once,TRBJ2-2,.,TGTGCCTGGAGTCCCACAAGAGAGCTGTTTTTT,CAWSPTRELFF
TRBV28,.,TRBJ2-7,.,TGTGCCAACTCAGACCGGGACCGACACGAGCAGTACTTC,CANSDRDRHEQYF
TRBV6-9,.,TRBJ2-1,.,TGTGCCAGCAGCCCATTCAGGGAAGTATTTGACAATGAGCAGTTCTTC,CASSPFREVFDNEQFF
TRBV4-2,few,TRBJ2-1,TRBD2,TGTGCCAGCAGCCCAACTGGGACTAGCGTTTACAATGAGCAGTTCTTC,CASSPTGTSVYNEQFF
TRBV6-6,.,TRBJ2-2,.,TGTGCCAGCAGATTTTATACCGGGGAGCTGTTTTTT,CASRFYTGELFF
TRBV28,.,TRBJ1-1,TRBD1,TGTGCCAGCACCCCTCGGGACAGGGGGAGCACTGAAGCTTTCTTT,CASTPRDRGSTEAFF
TRBV5-1,.,TRBJ1-1,.,TGCGCCAGCAGCTTGATCCAGGACACTGAAGCTTTCTTT,CASSLIQDTEAFF
TRBV7-2,.,TRBJ1-1,.,TGTGCCAGCAGCTCACAAGGGGGGGACACTGAAGCTTTCTTT,CASSSQGGDTEAFF
TRBV28,.,TRBJ2-3,.,TGTGCCAGCAGTCAGGGGTCAGGCACAGATACGCAGTATTTT,CASSQGSGTDTQYF
TRBV7-8,once,TRBJ2-3,.,TGTGCCAGCAGCGAATGGGGTCTAGATACGCAGTATTTT,CASSEWGLDTQYF
TRBV28,once,TRBJ1-1,.,TGTGCCAGCAGTTTAGGTTTGGGGACAAAGAACACTGAAGCTTTCTTT,CASSLGLGTKNTEAFF
TRBV7-9,.,TRBJ1-1,.,TGTGCCAGCAGCCAGGGGAGCACTGAAGCTTTCTTT,CASSQGSTEAFF